This T cell receptor beta chain originates from a study of human T cells and chemical hapten exposure. About the study: All through the approximately 24-week study, the scalp of each patient received diphenylcyclopropenone doses weekly. Patch tests delivered 0.01% DPC to the upper back and were evaluated at 6 days. Study conclusions and caveats: Once DPC sensitization occurred, TCRs above 1 in 1000 frequency showed no change.

One entry per CDR3 protein results from TCRdb running MiXCR on the RACE reads. The profile covers 120,000 or so distinct CDR3 sequences, with 10% to 12% appearing a single time and approximately 2.5% taken by the ten largest. Time point described: patch test 3, about 24 weeks after DPC sensitization. The treatment: therapeutic diphenylcyclopropenone sensitization with weekly scalp DPC. This clonotype was observed once. Its target is unknown. Germline assignment: CDR1 MDHEN and CDR2 SYDVKM. The CDR3 sequence is 12 residues long. Trimming pared 3 bases from V and 6 bases from J, leaving 8 bases between. The J gene is TRBJ2-5, the V gene TRBV28; no definite D call. This specimen was whole blood, taken in connection with sensitization to the hapten diphenylcyclopropenone (DPC). This sequence was found in a woman in her forties or fifties with alopecia areata. Some clones in this sample may be carry-over from other donors' samples. CDR3 in amino acids: CASSFQRQTQYF. CDR3 nucleotides: TGTGCCAGCAGTTTTCAAAGGCAGACCCAGTACTTC.